Presented here are 8 T cell receptor beta chains from one specimen sequenced in a study of cytomegalovirus exposure and HLA in healthy donors. Primers for the PCR totalled 60 Vbeta and 13 Jbeta. The assay was immunoSEQ multiplex PCR, and TCRdb's table has in-frame clones only and misses some. The sample carries about 82,000 clones, just under 90% recorded once. Sequenced sample: PBMCs. These receptors all come from a man between 18 and 35 years old in good health and CMV-seronegative.

The chain joins TRBV10-3 to TRBJ2-2; 11 nucleotides line up with TRBD2. The CDR3 sequence is 14 residues long. The junction had 0 bases not matched to a gene; V was cut back by 4 bases and J by 5 bases. Germline CDR1 ENHRY, CDR2 SYGVKD. CDR3 DNA sequence: TGTGCCATCAGTGGGACTAGCGGGACCGGGGAGCTGTTTTTT. Residues: CAISGTSGTGELFF.

This chain uses TRBV11-2 with TRBJ2-1; D is ambiguous. Trimming removed 3 bases at V and 4 bases at J, with 16 bases between. Germline loops: CDR1 SGHAT, CDR2 FQNNGV. The CDR3 has 16 residues. This CDR3 is CASSLRRQIRYNEQFF. In DNA, the CDR3 is TGTGCCAGCAGCTTGAGACGCCAGATCAGGTACAATGAGCAGTTCTTC.

V and J are TRBV11-1 and TRBJ2-1, with 10 bases aligning to TRBD2. The germline V gene encodes CDR1 SGHAT and CDR2 FQDESV (reference sequence). Trimming took 1 base from V and 9 from J; bases not matched to a gene: 6. The CDR3 consists of 15 residues. CDR3 loop: CASSLDLAGASEQFF. CDR3 DNA sequence: TGTGCCAGCAGCTTAGACCTAGCGGGAGCCAGTGAGCAGTTCTTC.

This clone was counted once. V gene TRBV2 combines with J gene TRBJ2-1; 8 bases agree with TRBD1. V lost 5 bases and J lost 1; bases outside the gene matches: 4. Germline V gene data show CDR1 as SNHLY and CDR2 as FYNNEI. The CDR3 spans 15 residues. The CDR3 loop reads CASSRDRGSYNEQFF. The CDR3 region has the DNA TGTGCCAGCAGTCGAGACAGGGGTTCCTACAATGAGCAGTTCTTC. The whole variable domain, remainder taken from reference TRBV2 and TRBJ2-1, is EPEVTQTPSHQVTQMGQEVILRCVPISNHLYFYWYRQILGQKVEFLVSFYNNEISEKSEIFDDQFSVERPDGSNFTLKIRSTKLEDSAMYFCASSRDRGSYNEQFFGPGTRLTVL.

A single count supports this clone. The chain joins TRBV5-1 to TRBJ1-1; no definite D call. This CDR3 comprises 13 residues. The V and J ends lost 1 base and 4 bases respectively, with 8 bases between them. Germline CDR1 reads SGHRS; CDR2 reads YFSETQ. CDR3 in amino acids: CASSLQSGTEAFF. CDR3 sequence (DNA): TGCGCCAGCAGCTTGCAGAGCGGCACTGAAGCTTTCTTT.

V is TRBV9 and J is TRBJ2-7; 12 nucleotides align to TRBD1. The J segment lost 5 bases and the V segment lost 1 base, leaving 4 bases of the junction unmatched. Germline V gives CDR1 SGDLS, CDR2 YYNGEE. The CDR3 spans 15 residues. The CDR3, as DNA: TGTGCCAGCAGCGTATCGGGACAGGGGGCGAACGAGCAGTACTTC. The encoded protein is CASSVSGQGANEQYF.

The rearrangement joins TRBV2 to TRBJ1-5, with D possibly being TRBD1 (6 bases). Germline values: CDR1 SNHLY, CDR2 FYNNEI. The CDR3 has 20 amino acids. Trimming stripped 4 bases from V and 0 bases from J, with 25 bases between. The CDR3 reads CASSASGGGRGDYSNQPQHF. CDR3 sequence (DNA): TGTGCCAGCAGTGCCTCCGGGGGGGGGCGTGGAGACTATAGCAATCAGCCCCAGCATTTT.

J is TRBJ1-1 and V is TRBV29-1; possibly TRBD1 for D (5 bases). The CDR3 covers 12 residues. The V gene's germline CDR1 is SQVTM and CDR2 ANQGSEA. Trimming took off 4 bases at V and 11 bases at J, with 17 bases between the two ends. The CDR3 here is CSVVRQTAAAFF. The DNA of the CDR3 is TGCAGCGTTGTAAGACAGACCGCTGCGGCTTTCTTT.